This T cell receptor (beta chain) was recovered during a study of blood T cell repertoires in COVID-19. After removal of 4 bases from V and 6 bases from J, the junction contained 17 bases not matched to a gene. This CDR3 region has 17 residues. The germline CDR1 and CDR2 sequences are SEHNR and FQNEAQ (reference sequence). Profiled with immunoSEQ multiplex PCR; TCRdb holds only in-frame clones, not every one. The table has roughly 250,000 clones, approximately 83% seen once. This receptor was taken from a woman between 25 and 40 years old who had recovered from COVID-19. The chain couples TRBV7-9 to TRBJ1-2; 7 bases are shared with TRBD1. Sample: PBMCs or T cells enriched from blood (not recorded which). The CDR3 loop is CASSSLLTGHVVDGYTF. CDR3 DNA: TGTGCCAGCAGCTCCCTGTTGACAGGGCACGTTGTTGATGGCTACACCTTC. The full variable domain, its missing parts supplied by reference TRBV7-9 and TRBJ1-2, is DTGVSQNPRHKITKRGQNVTFRCDPISEHNRLYWYRQTLGQGPEFLTYFQNEAQLEKSRLLSDRFSAERPKGSFSTLEIQRTEQGDSAMYLCASSSLLTGHVVDGYTFGSGTRLTVV.